This is a list of T cell receptor beta chains from one sample in a study of blood T cell repertoires in COVID-19. Sequencing used immunoSEQ multiplex PCR; TCRdb keeps in-frame clones, though not all of them. Among about 260,000 clones listed, roughly 87% were seen once. Sequencing input: peripheral blood. These receptors were collected from a human donor in a cohort sampled during active COVID-19. CDR3s include the opening cysteine and the closing phenylalanine or tryptophan. The D gene is left open where the match is weak. Some rows mark clone size as missing; the rest say once, few, many or name a class of expanded clone.

v_gene	d_gene	j_gene	abundance	CDR3aa	CDR3nt
TRBV6-5	-	TRBJ2-2	-	CASRIQGRISGELFF	TGTGCCAGCAGAATACAGGGACGGATTTCCGGGGAGCTGTTTTTT
TRBV5-4	TRBD2	TRBJ2-1	-	CASSPRAGGAYNEQFF	TGTGCCAGCAGCCCGCGGGCGGGAGGAGCCTACAATGAGCAGTTCTTC
TRBV11-1	-	TRBJ1-4	-	CASTGTTLGKLFF	TGTGCCAGCACCGGGACAACTTTAGGAAAACTGTTTTTT
TRBV3-1/TRBV3-2	-	TRBJ2-7	-	CASSHGTSSYEQYF	TGTGCCAGCAGCCACGGGACTTCCTCCTACGAGCAGTACTTC
TRBV5-1	TRBD2	TRBJ2-5	-	CASSLALGLARETQYF	TGCGCCAGCAGCTTGGCCCTGGGACTAGCGAGAGAGACCCAGTACTTC
TRBV27	TRBD2	TRBJ2-1	once	CASSTGTSGSRGFF	TGTGCCAGCAGTACCGGGACTAGCGGGTCCAGGGGGTTCTTC
TRBV21-1	-	TRBJ2-7	-	CASCSRGSYEQYF	TGTGCCAGCTGCAGCAGGGGGTCCTACGAGCAGTACTTC
TRBV18	-	TRBJ2-1	-	CASSPPGRAYNEQFF	TGTGCCAGCTCACCACCCGGCAGGGCCTACAATGAGCAGTTCTTC
TRBV24-1	TRBD1	TRBJ2-3	-	CATSDPTGGGTDTQYF	TGTGCCACCAGTGACCCGACAGGGGGAGGCACAGATACGCAGTATTTT
TRBV28	TRBD1	TRBJ2-1	-	CASSLATGSSYNEQFF	TGTGCCAGCAGTTTAGCGACAGGGTCGTCCTACAATGAGCAGTTCTTC
TRBV2	TRBD1	TRBJ1-1	-	CASSVGQGKTEAFF	TGTGCCAGCAGTGTGGGACAGGGTAAGACTGAAGCTTTCTTT